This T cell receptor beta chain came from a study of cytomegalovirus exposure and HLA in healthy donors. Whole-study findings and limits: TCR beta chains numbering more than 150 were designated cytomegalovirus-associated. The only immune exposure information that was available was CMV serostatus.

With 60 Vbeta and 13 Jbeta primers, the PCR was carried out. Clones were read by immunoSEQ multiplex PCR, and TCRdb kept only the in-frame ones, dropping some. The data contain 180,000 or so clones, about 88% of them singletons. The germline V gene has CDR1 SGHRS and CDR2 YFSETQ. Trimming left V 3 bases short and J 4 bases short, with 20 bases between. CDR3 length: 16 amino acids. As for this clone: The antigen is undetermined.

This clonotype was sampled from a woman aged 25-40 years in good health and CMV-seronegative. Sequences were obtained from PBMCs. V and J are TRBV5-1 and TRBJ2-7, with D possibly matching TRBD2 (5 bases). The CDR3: CASSYRYEQTIYEQYF. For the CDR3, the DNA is TGCGCCAGCAGCTATCGGTACGAACAGACTATATACGAGCAGTACTTC.